Listed below are T cell receptor beta chains from one sample, sequenced in a study of T cell responses to AZD1222 COVID-19 vaccine. The assay was immunoSEQ multiplex PCR, and TCRdb's table has in-frame clones only and misses some. The repertoire holds 90,000 to 150,000 clones, with about 87% as singletons. This specimen was peripheral blood, taken on day 0 of AZD1222 vaccination. These receptors all stem from an adult in good health. Each CDR3 is given with its conserved first and last residue. A row's size may be missing; if present it is once, few, many or a size class.

V gene: TRBV28; clone size: .; J gene: TRBJ2-3; CDR3 protein: CASSLRDTQYF
V gene: TRBV21-1; clone size: .; J gene: TRBJ2-7; CDR3 protein: CARSQGYHLDEQYF
V gene: TRBV5-1; clone size: .; J gene: TRBJ1-6; CDR3 protein: CASSATGTGSPRSGSPLHF
V gene: TRBV7-9; clone size: .; J gene: TRBJ1-1; CDR3 protein: CASTDRTVNTEAFF
V gene: TRBV3-1/TRBV3-2; clone size: .; J gene: TRBJ2-1; CDR3 protein: CASSQDRLAAYNEQFF
V gene: TRBV6-5; clone size: few; J gene: TRBJ1-6; CDR3 protein: CASSPGGGDSPLHF
V gene: TRBV28; clone size: .; J gene: TRBJ1-5; CDR3 protein: CASSLFYRGRRNQPQHF
V gene: TRBV6-5; clone size: once; J gene: TRBJ1-2; CDR3 protein: CASSRGTMGYGYTF
V gene: TRBV4-2; clone size: .; J gene: TRBJ2-7; CDR3 protein: CATETDYRGFSYEQYF
V gene: TRBV5-1; clone size: many; J gene: TRBJ1-1; CDR3 protein: CASSLGLTGRNTEAFF
V gene: TRBV5-1; clone size: hyperexpanded; J gene: TRBJ1-2; CDR3 protein: CASSLAGSDGYTF
V gene: TRBV4-1; clone size: .; J gene: TRBJ2-7; CDR3 protein: CASSQDEQGAREQYF
V gene: TRBV29-1; clone size: .; J gene: TRBJ1-1; CDR3 protein: CSVRPPQNTEAFF
V gene: TRBV7-8; clone size: .; J gene: TRBJ1-1; CDR3 protein: CASSSGGALRAFF
V gene: TRBV7-8; clone size: once; J gene: TRBJ1-2; CDR3 protein: CASSLAPRGPYGYTF
V gene: TRBV28; clone size: .; J gene: TRBJ1-1; CDR3 protein: CASFEVRQGNTEAFF
V gene: TRBV15; clone size: few; J gene: TRBJ2-7; CDR3 protein: CATSRVLAGVDEQYF
V gene: TRBV11-2; clone size: .; J gene: TRBJ2-7; CDR3 protein: CASSLLGGGYEQYF
V gene: TRBV4-2; clone size: .; J gene: TRBJ1-6; CDR3 protein: CASSQDDGQGDSPLHF
V gene: TRBV2; clone size: few; J gene: TRBJ1-4; CDR3 protein: CASTPGQTEKLFF
V gene: TRBV12-3/TRBV12-4; clone size: .; J gene: TRBJ1-1; CDR3 protein: CASSLRGGAEAFF
V gene: TRBV5-4; clone size: medium-sized; J gene: TRBJ2-2; CDR3 protein: CASSLGPGELFF
V gene: TRBV2; clone size: .; J gene: TRBJ1-1; CDR3 protein: CASRRGQQNTEAFF
V gene: TRBV7-9; clone size: once; J gene: TRBJ1-5; CDR3 protein: CASSTTPWPGTGFPTPQHF
V gene: TRBV18; clone size: .; J gene: TRBJ1-4; CDR3 protein: CASSPYGSGDEKLFF
V gene: TRBV11-2; clone size: .; J gene: TRBJ2-4; CDR3 protein: CASSLVRAGGIQYF
V gene: TRBV12-5; clone size: once; J gene: TRBJ2-1; CDR3 protein: CASGRGDGDNEQFF
V gene: TRBV7-2; clone size: .; J gene: TRBJ2-3; CDR3 protein: CASSFSRYLSTDTQYF